One sample yielded the 17 T cell receptor beta chains listed below, sequenced in a study of monozygotic twins with inflammatory bowel disease. One entry per CDR3 protein, without DNA, is what TCRdb gives after re-calling the 5' RACE reads. In all, the sample yields over 200,000 distinct CDR3 sequences. Sequencing was performed on blood. Receptors originate from a human donor with ulcerative colitis or Crohn's disease, or a healthy co-twin of an affected twin (not recorded which).

The V call is TRBV25-1, the J call TRBJ1-6; TCRdb reports TRBD1, a call that lacks DNA to check it against. The CDR3 has 13 amino acids. Germline V gene data show CDR1 as MGHDK and CDR2 as SYGVNS. The CDR3 is CASSRGTNSPLHF.

The chain carries TRBV11-2 and TRBJ1-6; TCRdb names TRBD1, which stays unverified in the absence of DNA. Germline V gene sequence: CDR1 SGHAT, CDR2 FQNNGV. The CDR3 runs 16 residues. CDR3 sequence reads: CASSLAPQGYNSPLHF.

The chain uses TRBV28 and TRBJ1-1. In germline, CDR1 is MDHEN, CDR2 SYDVKM. The CDR3 loop spans 11 amino acids. The CDR3 protein is CASSLGLGAFF.

V and J are TRBV4-1 and TRBJ2-7; the TCRdb D gene call, TRBD1, has no DNA to confirm it. This CDR3 is 15 amino acids long. Germline V gene lookup returns CDR1 MGHRA and CDR2 YSYEKL. CDR3 region: CASSQAWDRGSEQYF.

The V call is TRBV12-3 or TRBV12-4, the J call TRBJ1-6; TCRdb returns TRBD1, unconfirmable since there is no DNA. There are 15 residues in the CDR3. This CDR3 is CASSQRTGNNSPLHF.

The chain joins TRBV20-1 to TRBJ2-5; TCRdb lists TRBD1, though no DNA is available to test this call. This CDR3 spans 13 amino acids. The germline gives CDR1 DFQATT, CDR2 SNEGSKA (reference sequence). CDR3 sequence: CSAIPPGAETQYF.

The rearrangement uses TRBV5-4 and TRBJ2-5; absent DNA, TCRdb's TRBD2 call cannot be checked. This CDR3 contains 15 residues. Germline assignment: CDR1 SGHNT and CDR2 YYREEE (reference sequence). The CDR3 loop reads CASSLPPVGPRTQYF.

The V call is TRBV5-6, the J call TRBJ2-1; TCRdb reports TRBD1, a call that lacks DNA to check it against. The CDR3 totals 15 residues. Germline V gene sequence: CDR1 SGHDT, CDR2 YYEEEE. This chain's CDR3 is CASSFNRGGYNEQFF. The whole variable domain, filled in from reference TRBV5-6 and TRBJ2-1, reads DAGVTQSPTHLIKTRGQQVTLRCSPKSGHDTVSWYQQALGQGPQFIFQYYEEEERQRGNFPDRFSGHQFPNYSSELNVNALLLGDSALYLCASSFNRGGYNEQFFGPGTRLTVL.

The chain carries TRBV7-2 and TRBJ2-5. The germline V gene has CDR1 SGHTA and CDR2 FQGNSA. CDR3 length: 13 residues. CDR3 protein: CASKQGNQETQYF.

This chain joins TRBV12-3 or TRBV12-4 and TRBJ2-4; lacking DNA, the TRBD1 call made by TCRdb goes unchecked. The CDR3 is made up of 16 amino acids. CDR3 in amino acids: CASRTAVWGVKNIQYF.

This sequence joins TRBV7-2 and TRBJ1-1. The germline gives CDR1 SGHTA, CDR2 FQGNSA. The CDR3 consists of 13 residues. The CDR3 loop is CASSLMPGAEAFF. Combining the CDR3 with reference TRBV7-2 and TRBJ1-1 gives the whole variable domain GAGVSQSPSNKVTEKGKDVELRCDPISGHTALYWYRQSLGQGLEFLIYFQGNSAPDKSGLPSDRFSAERTGGSVSTLTIQRTQQEDSAVYLCASSLMPGAEAFFGQGTRLTVV.

This sequence joins TRBV7-9 and TRBJ2-3. Germline V gene sequence: CDR1 SEHNR, CDR2 FQNEAQ (reference sequence). The CDR3 totals 13 residues. CDR3 protein: CASSPSQADTQYF. The full variable domain, its missing parts supplied by reference TRBV7-9 and TRBJ2-3, is DTGVSQNPRHKITKRGQNVTFRCDPISEHNRLYWYRQTLGQGPEFLTYFQNEAQLEKSRLLSDRFSAERPKGSFSTLEIQRTEQGDSAMYLCASSPSQADTQYFGPGTRLTVL.

The V gene is TRBV18, the J gene TRBJ1-1; TCRdb's assignment of TRBD1 cannot be checked, as there is no DNA. Per germline, CDR1 KGHSH and CDR2 LQKENI. The CDR3 has 15 residues. This chain's CDR3 is CASSQSQGDRGEAFF.

This rearrangement joins TRBV4-2 to TRBJ1-2. This CDR3 spans 15 amino acids. Germline V gene data show CDR1 as LGHNA and CDR2 as YNFKEQ. The CDR3 spells CASSQELSANYGYTF.

The rearrangement uses TRBV6-5 and TRBJ2-5. The CDR3 is 13 amino acids. Germline V CDR1 and CDR2: MNHEY, SVGAGI. The CDR3 sequence: CASRRLGMETQYF.

This chain joins TRBV3-1 and TRBJ2-7. The CDR3 consists of 11 residues. Germline assignment: CDR1 LGHDT and CDR2 YNNKEL (reference sequence). The CDR3 is CASSQDHEQYF.

This chain connects TRBV9 to TRBJ2-1; the D call of TRBD1 rests on TCRdb alone, since no DNA is present to check it. The germline V gene has CDR1 SGDLS and CDR2 YYNGEE. The CDR3 sequence is 15 residues long. CDR3 sequence: CASSVDPGLSNEQFF.